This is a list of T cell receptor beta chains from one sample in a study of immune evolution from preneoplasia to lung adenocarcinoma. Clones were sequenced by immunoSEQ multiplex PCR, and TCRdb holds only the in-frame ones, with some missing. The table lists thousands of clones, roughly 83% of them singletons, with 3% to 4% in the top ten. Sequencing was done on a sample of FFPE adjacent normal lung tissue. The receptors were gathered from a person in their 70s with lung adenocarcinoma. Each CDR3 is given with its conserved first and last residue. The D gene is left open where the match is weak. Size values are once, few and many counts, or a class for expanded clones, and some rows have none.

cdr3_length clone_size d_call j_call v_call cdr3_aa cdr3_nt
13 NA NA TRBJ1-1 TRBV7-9 CASSLQGYTEAFF TGTGCCAGCAGCTTACAGGGGTACACTGAAGCTTTCTTT
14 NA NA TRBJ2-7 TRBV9 CASSVGQSSYEQYF TGTGCCAGCAGCGTAGGACAGAGCTCCTACGAGCAGTACTTC
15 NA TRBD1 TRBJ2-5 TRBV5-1 CASSSTGGGQETQYF TGCGCCAGCAGCTCGACAGGGGGGGGACAAGAGACCCAGTACTTC
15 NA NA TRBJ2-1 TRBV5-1 CASSSTGSSYNEQFF TGCGCCAGCAGCTCAACAGGGAGCTCCTACAATGAGCAGTTCTTC
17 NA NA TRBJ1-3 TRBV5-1 CASSLVGNGVPRNTIYF TGCGCCAGCAGCTTGGTGGGGAATGGGGTTCCAAGAAACACCATATATTTT
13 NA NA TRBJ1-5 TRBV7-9 CASSSASNQPQHF TGTGCCAGCAGCTCCGCGAGCAATCAGCCCCAGCATTTT
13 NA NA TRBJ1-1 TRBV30 CAWSVGGNTEAFF TGTGCCTGGAGTGTTGGGGGGAACACTGAAGCTTTCTTT
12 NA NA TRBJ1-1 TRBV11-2 CASSLSDTEAFF TGTGCCAGCAGCTTATCGGATACTGAAGCTTTCTTT
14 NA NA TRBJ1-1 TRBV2 CASSGGPSRTEAFF TGTGCCAGCAGTGGGGGACCGAGTAGAACTGAAGCTTTCTTT
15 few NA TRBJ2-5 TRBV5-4 CASSLMGPSFGTQYF TGTGCCAGCAGCTTGATGGGACCTAGCTTTGGGACCCAGTACTTC
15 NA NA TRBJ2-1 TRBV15 CATSRAPDSPNEQFF TGTGCCACCAGCAGAGCTCCCGACAGTCCCAATGAGCAGTTCTTC
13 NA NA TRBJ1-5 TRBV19 CATRVGSNQPQHF TGTGCCACAAGGGTGGGGTCCAATCAGCCCCAGCATTTT
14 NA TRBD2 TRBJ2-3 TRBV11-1 CASAGLAGLDTQYF TGTGCCAGCGCGGGACTAGCGGGGCTAGATACGCAGTATTTT
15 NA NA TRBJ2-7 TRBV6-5 CASSPSPTGSYEQYF TGTGCCAGCAGTCCAAGCCCGACAGGCTCCTACGAGCAGTACTTC
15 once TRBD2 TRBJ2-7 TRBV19 CASSPLASGRNEQYF TGTGCCAGTAGCCCTTTGGCTAGCGGGAGGAATGAGCAGTACTTC
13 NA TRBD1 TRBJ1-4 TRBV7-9 CASSPTGEEKLFF TGTGCCAGCAGCCCGACAGGGGAAGAAAAACTGTTTTTT
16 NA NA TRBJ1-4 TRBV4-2 CASSQDPTPTNEKLFF TGTGCCAGCAGCCAAGATCCTACCCCAACTAATGAAAAACTGTTTTTT
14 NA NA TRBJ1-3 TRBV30 CAWVQGLYGNTIYF TGTGCCTGGGTACAGGGACTGTATGGAAACACCATATATTTT
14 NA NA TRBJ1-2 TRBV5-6 CASREWPTHYGYTF TGTGCCAGCAGAGAGTGGCCGACTCACTATGGCTACACCTTC
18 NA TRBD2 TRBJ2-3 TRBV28 CASSFIGGTSGGTDTQYF TGTGCCAGCAGTTTTATAGGGGGGACTAGCGGGGGTACAGATACGCAGTATTTT
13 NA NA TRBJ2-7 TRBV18 CASSPQGGYEQYF TGTGCCAGCTCACCACAAGGGGGCTACGAGCAGTACTTC
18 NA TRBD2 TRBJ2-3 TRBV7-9 CASSPGLAGISSTDTQYF TGTGCCAGCAGCCCCGGACTAGCGGGCATCTCTAGCACAGATACGCAGTATTTT
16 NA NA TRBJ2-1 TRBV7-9 CASSREGIERYNEQFF TGTGCCAGCAGCCGCGAGGGGATAGAAAGGTACAATGAGCAGTTCTTC
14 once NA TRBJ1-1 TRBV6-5 CASRYRGPHPEAFF TGTGCCAGCAGGTACCGGGGCCCGCACCCTGAAGCTTTCTTT
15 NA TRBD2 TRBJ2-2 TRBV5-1 CASTLAGTNTGELFF TGCGCCAGCACGCTAGCGGGAACAAACACCGGGGAGCTGTTTTTT
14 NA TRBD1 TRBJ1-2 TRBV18 CASSPSRTGDGYTF TGTGCCAGCTCCCCCTCCCGGACAGGGGATGGCTACACCTTC
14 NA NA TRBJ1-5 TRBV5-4 CASSFGGDNQPQHF TGTGCCAGCAGCTTTGGGGGAGACAATCAGCCCCAGCATTTT
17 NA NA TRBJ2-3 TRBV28 CASSLPRDASGTDTQYF TGTGCCAGCAGTTTGCCCCGGGACGCCTCAGGCACAGATACGCAGTATTTT
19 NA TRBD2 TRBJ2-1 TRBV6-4 CASSVVSGLAGLPYNEQFF TGTGCCAGCAGTGTAGTCTCGGGACTAGCGGGCCTCCCCTACAATGAGCAGTTCTTC
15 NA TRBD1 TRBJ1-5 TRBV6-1 CASRWTGDSNQPQHF TGTGCCAGCAGATGGACAGGAGATAGCAATCAGCCCCAGCATTTT
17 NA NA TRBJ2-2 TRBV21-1 CASSNGAADSYTGELFF TGTGCCAGCAGCAATGGGGCGGCAGACAGCTACACCGGGGAGCTGTTTTTT
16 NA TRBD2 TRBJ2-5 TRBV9 CASSVGWQGGRKTQYF TGTGCCAGCAGCGTAGGTTGGCAGGGAGGGAGAAAGACCCAGTACTTC
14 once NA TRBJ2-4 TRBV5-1 CASSWIWAKNIQYF TGCGCCAGCAGCTGGATTTGGGCCAAAAACATTCAGTACTTC
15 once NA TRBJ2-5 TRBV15 CATSRVPSGGETQYF TGTGCCACCAGCAGAGTACCATCCGGCGGGGAGACCCAGTACTTC
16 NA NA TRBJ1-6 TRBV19 CASSSRTHPSISPLHF TGTGCCAGTAGTTCACGGACCCACCCATCTATTTCACCCCTCCACTTT
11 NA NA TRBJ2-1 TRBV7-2 CASSLWGEQFF TGTGCCAGCAGCTTATGGGGTGAGCAGTTCTTC
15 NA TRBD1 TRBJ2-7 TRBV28 CASSGPGTDPYEQYF TGTGCCAGCAGTGGTCCCGGGACAGACCCCTACGAGCAGTACTTC
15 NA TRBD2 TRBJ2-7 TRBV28 CASSYGAGGSYEQYF TGTGCCAGCAGTTATGGTGCGGGAGGGAGCTACGAGCAGTACTTC
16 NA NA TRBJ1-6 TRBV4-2 CASSQDGGRENSPLHF TGTGCCAGCAGCCAAGATGGGGGCAGAGAGAATTCACCCCTCCACTTT
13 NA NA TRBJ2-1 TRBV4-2 CASSRWEGNEQFF TGTGCCAGCAGCCGATGGGAAGGCAATGAGCAGTTCTTC
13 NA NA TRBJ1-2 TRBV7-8 CASSTGTESGYTF TGTGCCAGCAGCACCGGGACGGAGAGTGGCTACACCTTC
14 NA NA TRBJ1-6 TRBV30 CAWAVGGFNSPLHF TGTGCCTGGGCGGTTGGAGGGTTTAATTCACCCCTCCACTTT